The rows below give T cell receptor beta chains drawn from one sample of a study of cytomegalovirus exposure and HLA in healthy donors. Repertoires were generated with immunoSEQ multiplex PCR, while TCRdb's copy carries only in-frame clones and drops some. Of 75,000 to 100,000 clones in the sample, roughly 74% were seen once. The sequenced sample consisted of PBMCs. All receptors derive from a woman in her 70s in good health and CMV-seropositive. Both conserved end residues are part of each CDR3. A D gene is named only where the DNA matches it firmly. Clone size is stated in some rows and not others, as once, few, many or a class when expanded.

v_gene	abundance	d_gene	j_gene	CDR3aa	CDR3nt
TRBV9	NA	NA	TRBJ2-3	CASSVGPRVADTQYF	TGTGCCAGCAGCGTAGGCCCACGAGTTGCAGATACGCAGTATTTT
TRBV10-1	NA	TRBD2	TRBJ2-7	CASSAGGVLEQYF	TGCGCCAGCAGTGCGGGAGGGGTCCTCGAGCAGTACTTC
TRBV11-1	NA	NA	TRBJ1-4	CASSARQAFNEKLFF	TGTGCCAGCAGCGCCCGACAGGCGTTTAATGAAAAACTGTTTTTT
TRBV7-8	NA	NA	TRBJ2-5	CASSLRHQGGLETQYF	TGTGCCAGCAGCTTACGGCACCAGGGAGGCCTAGAGACCCAGTACTTC
TRBV9	few	TRBD1	TRBJ2-1	CASSSRDSRNEQFF	TGTGCCAGCAGCTCCCGGGACAGCCGCAATGAGCAGTTCTTC
TRBV7-2	NA	TRBD2	TRBJ2-7	CASSPGLAGVEQYF	TGTGCCAGCAGCCCAGGACTAGCGGGAGTCGAGCAGTACTTC
TRBV11-2	few	TRBD1	TRBJ1-3	CASSSPRGQGVRNTIYF	TGTGCCAGCAGCTCCCCCCGAGGGCAGGGGGTCAGAAACACCATATATTTT
TRBV7-8	NA	NA	TRBJ2-2	CASSLGDTYTGELFF	TGTGCCAGCAGCTTAGGCGACACCTACACCGGGGAGCTGTTTTTT
TRBV25-1	NA	NA	TRBJ1-2	CASSELAAGSDGYTF	TGTGCCAGCAGTGAATTGGCAGCGGGAAGCGATGGCTACACCTTC
TRBV7-7	NA	TRBD2	TRBJ2-7	CASSMGGVNEQYF	TGTGCTAGCAGCATGGGAGGGGTCAACGAGCAGTACTTC
TRBV27	NA	NA	TRBJ1-1	CASRQNRERTEAFF	TGTGCCAGCAGACAGAACAGGGAAAGGACTGAAGCTTTCTTT
TRBV10-1	NA	NA	TRBJ2-3	CASSEGFGDTQYF	TGCGCCAGCAGTGAGGGTTTTGGCGATACGCAGTATTTT
TRBV7-2	NA	NA	TRBJ1-5	CASSSISGAGQPQHF	TGTGCCAGCAGCTCTATATCAGGGGCGGGTCAGCCCCAGCATTTT
TRBV9	NA	TRBD2	TRBJ2-5	CASSVGGGLYQETQYF	TGTGCCAGCAGCGTAGGGGGAGGGCTGTACCAAGAGACCCAGTACTTC
TRBV5-1	NA	NA	TRBJ1-4	CASSSDAGSRNEKLFF	TGCGCCAGCAGCAGCGACGCCGGGAGTCGGAATGAAAAACTGTTTTTT
TRBV5-1	once	TRBD2	TRBJ2-7	CASSLGASGGSEQYF	TGCGCCAGCAGCTTGGGTGCTAGCGGGGGCTCCGAGCAGTACTTC